One T cell receptor beta chain is described in this entry. What it recognizes is unknown. The data were produced by immunoSEQ multiplex PCR, yet TCRdb's version contains in-frame clones alone and is incomplete. The table lists approximately 170,000 clones, roughly 85% of them singletons. The data originate from a study of T cell responses to AZD1222 COVID-19 vaccine. Whole-study results and caveats: The peak T cell response came first, and repertoires were sampled only after it. Vaccination with two AZD1222 doses was followed by a rise in Spike-specific TCR breadth and depth. Possibly, clonal diversity was underestimated; donors were largely white British and included more females. Recipients of AZD1222 seropositive at baseline numbered only six or seven.

Trimming removed 3 bases from V and 7 bases from J, with 22 bases in between. The V gene's germline CDR1 is SGHRS and CDR2 YFSETQ. The CDR3 covers 16 residues. The chain carries TRBV5-1 and TRBJ1-2, with a tentative D call TRBD1 (6 bases). The clonotype was recovered from an adult who received the AZD1222 COVID-19 vaccine. The sample in question was peripheral blood, obtained 28 days after the second AZD1222 dose. The CDR3 DNA reads TGCGCCAGCAGCTGGGCGTCGGACAGCTCCTTCGGTGGCTACACCTTC. It codes for CASSWASDSSFGGYTF. Looking up the rest from reference TRBV5-1 and TRBJ1-2 gives the full variable domain: KAGVTQTPRYLIKTRGQQVTLSCSPISGHRSVSWYQQTPGQGLQFLFEYFSETQRNKGNFPGRFSGRQFSNSRSEMNVSTLELGDSALYLCASSWASDSSFGGYTFGSGTRLTVV.